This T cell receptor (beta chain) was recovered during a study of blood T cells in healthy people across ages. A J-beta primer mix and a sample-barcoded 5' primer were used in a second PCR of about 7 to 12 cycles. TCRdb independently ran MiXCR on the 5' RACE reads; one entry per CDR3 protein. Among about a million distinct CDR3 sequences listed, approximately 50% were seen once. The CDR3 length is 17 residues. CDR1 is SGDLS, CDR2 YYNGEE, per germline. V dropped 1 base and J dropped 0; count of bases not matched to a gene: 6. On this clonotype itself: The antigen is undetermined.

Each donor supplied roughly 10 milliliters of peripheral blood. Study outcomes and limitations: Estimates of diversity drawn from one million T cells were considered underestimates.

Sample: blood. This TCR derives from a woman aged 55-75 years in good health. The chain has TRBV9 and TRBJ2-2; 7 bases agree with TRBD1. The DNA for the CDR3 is TGTGCCAGCAGCGTAATGCCGGGACAGACGAACACCGGGGAGCTGTTTTTT. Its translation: CASSVMPGQTNTGELFF.